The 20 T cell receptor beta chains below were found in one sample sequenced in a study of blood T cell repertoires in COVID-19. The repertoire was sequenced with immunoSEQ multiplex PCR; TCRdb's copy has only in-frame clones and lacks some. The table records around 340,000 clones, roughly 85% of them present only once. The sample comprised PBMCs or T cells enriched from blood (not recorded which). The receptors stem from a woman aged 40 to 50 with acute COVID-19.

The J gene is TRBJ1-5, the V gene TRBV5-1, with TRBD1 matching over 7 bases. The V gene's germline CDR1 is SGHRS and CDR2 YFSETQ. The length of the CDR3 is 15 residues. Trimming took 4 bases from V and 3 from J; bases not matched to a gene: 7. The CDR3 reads CASSPGTDPNQPQHF. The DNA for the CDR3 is TGCGCCAGCAGCCCGGGGACAGACCCCAATCAGCCCCAGCATTTT.

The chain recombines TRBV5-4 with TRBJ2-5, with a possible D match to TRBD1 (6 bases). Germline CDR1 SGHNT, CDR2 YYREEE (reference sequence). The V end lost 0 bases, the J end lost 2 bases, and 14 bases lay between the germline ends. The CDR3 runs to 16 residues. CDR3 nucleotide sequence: TGTGCCAGCAGCTTGGGCTCGGGAAGGGGGCAAGAGACCCAGTACTTC. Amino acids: CASSLGSGRGQETQYF.

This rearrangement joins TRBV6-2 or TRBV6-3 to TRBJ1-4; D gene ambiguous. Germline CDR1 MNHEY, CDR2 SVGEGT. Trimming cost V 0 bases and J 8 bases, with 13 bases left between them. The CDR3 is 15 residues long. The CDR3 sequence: CASSYSTMGGEKLFF. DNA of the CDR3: TGTGCCAGCAGTTACTCAACCATGGGAGGCGAAAAACTGTTTTTT.

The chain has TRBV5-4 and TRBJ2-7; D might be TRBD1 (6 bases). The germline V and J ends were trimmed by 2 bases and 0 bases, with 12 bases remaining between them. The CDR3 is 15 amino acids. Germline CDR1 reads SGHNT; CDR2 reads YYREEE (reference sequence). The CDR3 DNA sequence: TGTGCCAGCAGCTTACCGACAGGAAGCTCCTACGAGCAGTACTTC. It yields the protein CASSLPTGSSYEQYF. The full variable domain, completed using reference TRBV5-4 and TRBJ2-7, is ETGVTQSPTHLIKTRGQQVTLRCSSQSGHNTVSWYQQALGQGPQFIFQYYREEENGRGNFPPRFSGLQFPNYSSELNVNALELDDSALYLCASSLPTGSSYEQYFGPGTRLTVT.

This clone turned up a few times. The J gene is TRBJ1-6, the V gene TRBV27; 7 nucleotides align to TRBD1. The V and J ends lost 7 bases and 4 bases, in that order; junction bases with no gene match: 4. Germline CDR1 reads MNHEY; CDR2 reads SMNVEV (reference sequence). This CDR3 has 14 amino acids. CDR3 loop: CASKEGQYNSPLHF. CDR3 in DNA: TGTGCCAGCAAAGAGGGACAGTATAATTCACCCCTCCACTTT.

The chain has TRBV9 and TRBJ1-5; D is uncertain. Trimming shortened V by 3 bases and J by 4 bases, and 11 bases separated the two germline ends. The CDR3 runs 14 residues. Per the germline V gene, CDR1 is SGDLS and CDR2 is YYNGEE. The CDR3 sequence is CASSASTKNQPQHF. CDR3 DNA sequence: TGTGCCAGCAGCGCCAGTACAAAAAATCAGCCCCAGCATTTT.

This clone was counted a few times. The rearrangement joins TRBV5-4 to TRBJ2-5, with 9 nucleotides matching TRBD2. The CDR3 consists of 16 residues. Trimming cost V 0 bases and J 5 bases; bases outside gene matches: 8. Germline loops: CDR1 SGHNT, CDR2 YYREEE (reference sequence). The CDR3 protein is CASSLADSGSRETQYF. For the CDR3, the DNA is TGTGCCAGCAGCTTGGCCGATAGCGGGAGCCGGGAGACCCAGTACTTC.

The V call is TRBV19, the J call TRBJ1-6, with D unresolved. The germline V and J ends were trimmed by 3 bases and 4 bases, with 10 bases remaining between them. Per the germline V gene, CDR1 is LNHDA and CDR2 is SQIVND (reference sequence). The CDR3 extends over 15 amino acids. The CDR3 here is CASSISLGYNSPLHF. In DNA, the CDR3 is TGTGCCAGTAGTATCTCCCTCGGGTATAATTCACCCCTCCACTTT.

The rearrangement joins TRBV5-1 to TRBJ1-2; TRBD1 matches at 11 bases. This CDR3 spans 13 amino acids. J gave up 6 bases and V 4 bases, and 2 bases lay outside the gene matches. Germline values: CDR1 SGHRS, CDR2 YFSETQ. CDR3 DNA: TGCGCCAGCAGCCCGGACAGGGGGCATGGCTACACCTTC. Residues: CASSPDRGHGYTF.

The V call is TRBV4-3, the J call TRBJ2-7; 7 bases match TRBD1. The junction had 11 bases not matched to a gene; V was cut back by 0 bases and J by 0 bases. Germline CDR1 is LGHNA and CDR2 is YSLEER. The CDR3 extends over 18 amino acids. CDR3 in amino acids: CASSQDLDRQGYSYEQYF. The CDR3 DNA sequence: TGCGCCAGCAGCCAAGATCTCGACCGACAGGGATACTCCTACGAGCAGTACTTC.

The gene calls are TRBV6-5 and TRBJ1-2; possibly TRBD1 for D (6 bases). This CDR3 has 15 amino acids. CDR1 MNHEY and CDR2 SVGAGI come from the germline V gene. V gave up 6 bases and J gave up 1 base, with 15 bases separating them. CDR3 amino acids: CASRIGQTINYGYTF. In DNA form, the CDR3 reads TGTGCCAGCAGAATCGGACAGACAATTAACTATGGCTACACCTTC.

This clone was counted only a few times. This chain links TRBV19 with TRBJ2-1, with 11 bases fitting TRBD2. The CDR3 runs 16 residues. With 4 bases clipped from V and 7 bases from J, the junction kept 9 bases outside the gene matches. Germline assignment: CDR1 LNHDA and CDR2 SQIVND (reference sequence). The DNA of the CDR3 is TGTGCCAGTAGTAGATTACTAGCGGGAGTTAGAAATGAGCAGTTCTTC. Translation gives CASSRLLAGVRNEQFF.

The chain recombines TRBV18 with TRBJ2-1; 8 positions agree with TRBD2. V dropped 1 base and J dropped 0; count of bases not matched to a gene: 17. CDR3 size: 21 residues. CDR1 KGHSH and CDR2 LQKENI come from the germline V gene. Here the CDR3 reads CASSPRPFWAGGGLSYNEQFF. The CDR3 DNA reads TGTGCCAGCTCACCACGTCCATTCTGGGCGGGGGGTGGACTCTCCTACAATGAGCAGTTCTTC. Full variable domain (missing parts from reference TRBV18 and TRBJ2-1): NAGVMQNPRHLVRRRGQEARLRCSPMKGHSHVYWYRQLPEEGLKFMVYLQKENIIDESGMPKERFSAEFPKEGPSILRIQQVVRGDSAAYFCASSPRPFWAGGGLSYNEQFFGPGTRLTVL.

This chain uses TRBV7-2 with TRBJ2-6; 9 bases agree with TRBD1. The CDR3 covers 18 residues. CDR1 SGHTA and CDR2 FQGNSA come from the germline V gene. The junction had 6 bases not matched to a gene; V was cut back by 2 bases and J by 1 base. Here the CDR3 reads CASSLSGGQGSGANVLTF. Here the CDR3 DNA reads TGTGCCAGCAGCTTATCAGGTGGACAGGGGTCTGGGGCCAACGTCCTGACTTTC.

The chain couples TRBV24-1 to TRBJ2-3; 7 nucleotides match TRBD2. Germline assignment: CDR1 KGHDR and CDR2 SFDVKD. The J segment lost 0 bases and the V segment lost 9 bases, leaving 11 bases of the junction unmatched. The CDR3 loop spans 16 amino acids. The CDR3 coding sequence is TGTGCCACCGGGGTGAGCGGGAAAACTAGCACAGATACGCAGTATTTT. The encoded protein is CATGVSGKTSTDTQYF.

DNA for the CDR3: TGCGCCAGCAGCCCGGGACAGGCTAACATGAACACTGAAGCTTTCTTT. Its translation is CASSPGQANMNTEAFF. This chain uses TRBV5-1 with TRBJ1-1, with 8 bases fitting TRBD1. With 4 bases clipped from V and 0 bases from J, the junction kept 8 bases outside the gene matches. Germline loops: CDR1 SGHRS, CDR2 YFSETQ. CDR3 length: 16 residues.

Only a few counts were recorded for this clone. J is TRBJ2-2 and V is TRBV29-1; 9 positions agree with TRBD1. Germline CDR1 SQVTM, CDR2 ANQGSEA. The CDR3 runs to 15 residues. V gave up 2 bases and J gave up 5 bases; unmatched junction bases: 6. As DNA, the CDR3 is TGCAGCGTTGAATTAGGGGACAGGGAAACCGGGGAGCTGTTTTTT. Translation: CSVELGDRETGELFF.

The chain's CDR3 is CASSQSRQGNSPLHF. DNA of the CDR3: TGCGCCAGCAGCCAATCGCGACAGGGGAATTCACCCCTCCACTTT. The rearrangement joins TRBV4-1 to TRBJ1-6; 8 nucleotides align to TRBD1. Trimming took 2 bases from V and 7 from J; bases not matched to a gene: 4. This CDR3 has 15 residues. Germline V gives CDR1 MGHRA, CDR2 YSYEKL.

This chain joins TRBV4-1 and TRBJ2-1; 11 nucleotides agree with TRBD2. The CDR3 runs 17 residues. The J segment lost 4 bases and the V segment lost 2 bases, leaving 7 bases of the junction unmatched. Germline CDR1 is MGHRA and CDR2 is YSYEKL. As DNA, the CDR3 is TGCGCCAGCAGCCAACTAACATCTAGCGGGGGGTACAATGAGCAGTTCTTC. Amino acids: CASSQLTSSGGYNEQFF.

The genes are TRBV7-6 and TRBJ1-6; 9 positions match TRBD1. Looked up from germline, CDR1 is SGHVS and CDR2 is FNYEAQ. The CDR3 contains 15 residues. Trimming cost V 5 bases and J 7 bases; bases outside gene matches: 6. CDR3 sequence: CASSPGQGINSPLHF. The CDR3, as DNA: TGTGCCAGCAGCCCGGGACAGGGCATAAATTCACCCCTCCACTTT. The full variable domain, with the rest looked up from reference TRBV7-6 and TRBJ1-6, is GAGVSQSPRYKVTKRGQDVALRCDPISGHVSLYWYRQALGQGPEFLTYFNYEAQQDKSGLPNDRFSAERPEGSISTLTIQRTEQRDSAMYRCASSPGQGINSPLHFGNGTRLTVT.